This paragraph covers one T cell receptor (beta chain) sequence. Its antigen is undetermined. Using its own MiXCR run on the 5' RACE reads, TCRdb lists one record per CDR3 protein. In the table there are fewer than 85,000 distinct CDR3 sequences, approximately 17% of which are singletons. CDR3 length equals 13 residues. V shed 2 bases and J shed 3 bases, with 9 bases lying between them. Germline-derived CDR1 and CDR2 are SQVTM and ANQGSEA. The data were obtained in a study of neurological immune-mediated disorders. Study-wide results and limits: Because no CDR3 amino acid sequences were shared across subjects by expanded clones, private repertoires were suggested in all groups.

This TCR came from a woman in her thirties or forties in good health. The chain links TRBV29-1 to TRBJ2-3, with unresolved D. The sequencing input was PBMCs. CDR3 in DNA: TGCAGCGTTGAACTGATCGTGACAGATACGCAGTATTTT. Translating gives CSVELIVTDTQYF.